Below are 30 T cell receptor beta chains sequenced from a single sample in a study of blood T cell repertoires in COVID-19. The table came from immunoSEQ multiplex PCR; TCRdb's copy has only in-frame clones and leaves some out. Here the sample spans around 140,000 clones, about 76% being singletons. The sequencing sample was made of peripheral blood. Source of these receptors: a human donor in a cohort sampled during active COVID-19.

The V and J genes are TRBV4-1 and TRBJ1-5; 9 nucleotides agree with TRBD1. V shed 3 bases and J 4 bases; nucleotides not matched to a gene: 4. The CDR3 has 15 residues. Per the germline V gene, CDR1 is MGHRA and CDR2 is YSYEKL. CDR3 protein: CASSHAGTGNQPQHF. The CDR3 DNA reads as TGCGCCAGCAGCCACGCCGGGACAGGGAATCAGCCCCAGCATTTT.

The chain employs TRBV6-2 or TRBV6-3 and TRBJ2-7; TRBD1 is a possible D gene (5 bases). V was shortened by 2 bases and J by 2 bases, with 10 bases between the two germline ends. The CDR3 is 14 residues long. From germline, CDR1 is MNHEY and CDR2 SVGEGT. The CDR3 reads CASSYGHQAYEQYF. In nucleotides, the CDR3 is TGTGCCAGCAGTTACGGACACCAGGCCTACGAGCAGTACTTC.

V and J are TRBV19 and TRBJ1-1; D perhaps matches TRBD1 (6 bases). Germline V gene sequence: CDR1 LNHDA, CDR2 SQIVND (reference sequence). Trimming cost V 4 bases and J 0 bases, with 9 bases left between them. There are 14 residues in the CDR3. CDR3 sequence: CASSRNRVNTEAFF. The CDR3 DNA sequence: TGTGCCAGTAGTAGGAACAGGGTGAACACTGAAGCTTTCTTT. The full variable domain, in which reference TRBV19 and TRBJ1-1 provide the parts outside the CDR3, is DGGITQSPKYLFRKEGQNVTLSCEQNLNHDAMYWYRQDPGQGLRLIYYSQIVNDFQKGDIAEGYSVSREKKESFPLTVTSAQKNPTAFYLCASSRNRVNTEAFFGQGTRLTVV.

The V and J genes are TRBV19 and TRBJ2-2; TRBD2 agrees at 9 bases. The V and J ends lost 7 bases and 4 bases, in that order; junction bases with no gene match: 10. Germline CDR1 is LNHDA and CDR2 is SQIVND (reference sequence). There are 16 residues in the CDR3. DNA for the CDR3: TGTGCCAGTACGGATTTTAGCGGGAGAAGCACCGGGGAGCTGTTTTTT. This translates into CASTDFSGRSTGELFF.

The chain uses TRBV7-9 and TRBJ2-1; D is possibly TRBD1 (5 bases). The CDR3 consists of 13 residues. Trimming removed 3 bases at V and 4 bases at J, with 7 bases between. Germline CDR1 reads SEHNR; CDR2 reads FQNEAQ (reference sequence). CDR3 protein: CASSLTAYNEQFF. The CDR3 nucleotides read TGTGCCAGCAGCTTGACAGCTTACAATGAGCAGTTCTTC.

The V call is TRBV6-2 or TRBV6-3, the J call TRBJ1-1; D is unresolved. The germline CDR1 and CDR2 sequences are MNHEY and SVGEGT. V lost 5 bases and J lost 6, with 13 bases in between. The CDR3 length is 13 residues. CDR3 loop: CASSPYVSSEAFF. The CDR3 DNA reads TGTGCCAGCAGTCCATACGTTAGTTCTGAAGCTTTCTTT.

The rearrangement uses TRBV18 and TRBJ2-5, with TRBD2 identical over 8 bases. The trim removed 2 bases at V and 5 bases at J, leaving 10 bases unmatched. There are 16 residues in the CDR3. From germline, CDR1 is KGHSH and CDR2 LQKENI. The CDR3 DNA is TGTGCCAGCTCACCAGGAAATAGCGGGATGTTTGAGACCCAGTACTTC. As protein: CASSPGNSGMFETQYF.

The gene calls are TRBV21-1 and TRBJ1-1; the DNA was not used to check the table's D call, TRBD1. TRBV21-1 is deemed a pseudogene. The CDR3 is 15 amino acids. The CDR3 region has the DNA TGTGCCAGCAGCCCCCAGGACAGAAAAAGGACTGAAGCTTTCTTT. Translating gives CASSPQDRKRTEAFF.

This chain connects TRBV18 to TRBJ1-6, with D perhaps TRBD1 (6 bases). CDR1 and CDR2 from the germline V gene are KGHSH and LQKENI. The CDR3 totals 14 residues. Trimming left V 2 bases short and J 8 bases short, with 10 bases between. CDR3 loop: CASSPRQDDSPLHF. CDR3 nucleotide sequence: TGTGCCAGCTCACCAAGACAGGACGATTCACCCCTCCACTTT.

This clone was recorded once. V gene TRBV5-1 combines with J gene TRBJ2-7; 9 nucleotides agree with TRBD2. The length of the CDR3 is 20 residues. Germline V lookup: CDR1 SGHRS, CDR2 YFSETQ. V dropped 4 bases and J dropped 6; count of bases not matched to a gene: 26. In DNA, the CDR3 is TGCGCCAGCAGCATAAAACCAGGGTCCGTTGGGCTAGCGGGATTTTTCGAGCAGTACTTC. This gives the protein CASSIKPGSVGLAGFFEQYF.

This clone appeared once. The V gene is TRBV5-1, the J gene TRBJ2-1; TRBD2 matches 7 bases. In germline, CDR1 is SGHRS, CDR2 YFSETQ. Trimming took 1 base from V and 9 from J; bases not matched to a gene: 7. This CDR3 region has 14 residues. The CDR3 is CASSLLSSGGEQFF. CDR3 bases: TGCGCCAGCAGCTTGCTTTCGTCGGGAGGTGAGCAGTTCTTC.

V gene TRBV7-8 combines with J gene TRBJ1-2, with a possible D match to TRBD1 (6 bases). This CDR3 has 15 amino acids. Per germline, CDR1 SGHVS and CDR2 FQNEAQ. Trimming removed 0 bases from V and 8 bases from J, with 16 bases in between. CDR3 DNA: TGTGCCAGCAGCTTAGCGCTCGTGACAGGAGGAGGCTACACCTTC. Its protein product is CASSLALVTGGGYTF.

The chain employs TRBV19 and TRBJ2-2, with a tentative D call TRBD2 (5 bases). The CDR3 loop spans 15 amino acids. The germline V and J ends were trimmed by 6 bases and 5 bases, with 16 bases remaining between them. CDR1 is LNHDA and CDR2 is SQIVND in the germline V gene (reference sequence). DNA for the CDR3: TGTGCCAGTAGGGACCGGCCTTCGGGGACCGGGGAGCTGTTTTTT. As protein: CASRDRPSGTGELFF.

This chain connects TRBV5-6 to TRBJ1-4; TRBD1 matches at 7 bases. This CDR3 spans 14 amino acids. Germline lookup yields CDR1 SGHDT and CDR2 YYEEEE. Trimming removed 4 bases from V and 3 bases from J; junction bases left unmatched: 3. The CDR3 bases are TGTGCCAGCAGCCAGGACAGGCCTAATGAAAAACTGTTTTTT. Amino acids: CASSQDRPNEKLFF. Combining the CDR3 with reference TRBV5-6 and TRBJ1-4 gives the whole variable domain DAGVTQSPTHLIKTRGQQVTLRCSPKSGHDTVSWYQQALGQGPQFIFQYYEEEERQRGNFPDRFSGHQFPNYSSELNVNALLLGDSALYLCASSQDRPNEKLFFGSGTQLSVL.

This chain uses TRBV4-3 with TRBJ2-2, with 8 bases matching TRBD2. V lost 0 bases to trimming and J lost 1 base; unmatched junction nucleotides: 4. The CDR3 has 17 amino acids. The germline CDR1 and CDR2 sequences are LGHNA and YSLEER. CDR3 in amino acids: CASSQEFRGGNTGELFF. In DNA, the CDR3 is TGCGCCAGCAGCCAAGAGTTCCGGGGGGGGAACACCGGGGAGCTGTTTTTT.

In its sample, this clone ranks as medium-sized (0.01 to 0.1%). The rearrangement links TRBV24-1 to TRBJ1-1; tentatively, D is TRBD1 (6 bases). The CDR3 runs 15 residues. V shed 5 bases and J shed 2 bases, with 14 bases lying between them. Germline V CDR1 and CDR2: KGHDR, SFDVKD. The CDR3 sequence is CATSGSGGGNTEAFF. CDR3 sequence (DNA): TGTGCCACCAGTGGGTCTGGGGGGGGCAACACTGAAGCTTTCTTT.

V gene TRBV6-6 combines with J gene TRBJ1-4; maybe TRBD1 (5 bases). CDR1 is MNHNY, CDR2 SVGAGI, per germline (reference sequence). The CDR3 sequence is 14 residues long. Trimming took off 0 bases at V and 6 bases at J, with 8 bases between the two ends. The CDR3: CASSYSGEDEKLFF. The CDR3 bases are TGTGCCAGCAGTTACTCAGGGGAGGATGAAAAACTGTTTTTT.

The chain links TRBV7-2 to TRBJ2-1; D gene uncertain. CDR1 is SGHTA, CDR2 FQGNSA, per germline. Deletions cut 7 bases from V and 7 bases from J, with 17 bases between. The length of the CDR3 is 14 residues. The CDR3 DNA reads TGTGCCAGCACCCCCACCCCCGAACATAATGAGCAGTTCTTC. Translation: CASTPTPEHNEQFF.

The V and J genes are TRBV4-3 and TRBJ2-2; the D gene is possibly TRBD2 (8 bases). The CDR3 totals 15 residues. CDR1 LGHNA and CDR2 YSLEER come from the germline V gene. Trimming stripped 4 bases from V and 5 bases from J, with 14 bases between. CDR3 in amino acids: CASSPGGGVTGELFF. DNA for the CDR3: TGCGCCAGCAGCCCGGGAGGGGGCGTTACCGGGGAGCTGTTTTTT.

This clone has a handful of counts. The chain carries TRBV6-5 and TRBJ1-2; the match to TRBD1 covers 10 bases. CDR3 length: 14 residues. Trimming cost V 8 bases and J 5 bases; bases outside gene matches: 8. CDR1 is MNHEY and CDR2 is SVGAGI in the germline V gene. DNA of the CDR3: TGTGCCAGCGTGGACAGGGGGTCGTCTTATGGCTACACCTTC. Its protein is CASVDRGSSYGYTF.

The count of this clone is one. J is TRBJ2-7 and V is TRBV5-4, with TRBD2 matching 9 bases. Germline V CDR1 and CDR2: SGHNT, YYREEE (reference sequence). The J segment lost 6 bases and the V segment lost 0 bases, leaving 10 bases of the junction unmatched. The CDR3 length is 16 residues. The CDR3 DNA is TGTGCCAGCAGCTTGGGCCTAGCGGGATCTATCGGCGAGCAGTACTTC. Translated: CASSLGLAGSIGEQYF.

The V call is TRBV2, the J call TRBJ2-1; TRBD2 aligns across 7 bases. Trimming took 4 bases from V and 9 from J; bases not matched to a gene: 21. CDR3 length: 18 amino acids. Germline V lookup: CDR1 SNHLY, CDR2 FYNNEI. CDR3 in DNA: TGTGCCAGCAGTGCTACCATTTACGCGGGAGATAAAGGTTTTGAGCAGTTCTTC. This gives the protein CASSATIYAGDKGFEQFF.

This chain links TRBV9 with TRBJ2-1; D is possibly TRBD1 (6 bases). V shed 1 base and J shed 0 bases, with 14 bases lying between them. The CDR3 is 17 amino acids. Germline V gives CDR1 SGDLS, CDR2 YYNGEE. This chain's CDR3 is CASSVPRRGSSYNEQFF. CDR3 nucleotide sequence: TGTGCCAGCAGCGTACCCCGAAGGGGGAGCTCCTACAATGAGCAGTTCTTC.

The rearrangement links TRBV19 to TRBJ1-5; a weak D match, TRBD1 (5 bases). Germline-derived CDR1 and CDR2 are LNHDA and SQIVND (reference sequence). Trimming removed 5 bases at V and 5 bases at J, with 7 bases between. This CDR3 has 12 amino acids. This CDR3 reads CASSSRDQPQHF. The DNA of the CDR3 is TGTGCCAGTAGTTCCAGGGATCAGCCCCAGCATTTT.

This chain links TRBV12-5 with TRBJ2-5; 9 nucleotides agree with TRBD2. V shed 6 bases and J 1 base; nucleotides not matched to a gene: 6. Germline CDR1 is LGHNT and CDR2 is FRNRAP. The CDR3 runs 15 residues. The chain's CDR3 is CASGRLAGIQETQYF. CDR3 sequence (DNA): TGTGCTAGTGGCCGTCTAGCGGGGATCCAAGAGACCCAGTACTTC. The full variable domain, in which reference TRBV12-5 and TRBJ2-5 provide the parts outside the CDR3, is DARVTQTPRHKVTEMGQEVTMRCQPILGHNTVFWYRQTMMQGLELLAYFRNRAPLDDSGMPKDRFSAEMPDATLATLKIQPSEPRDSAVYFCASGRLAGIQETQYFGPGTRLLVL.

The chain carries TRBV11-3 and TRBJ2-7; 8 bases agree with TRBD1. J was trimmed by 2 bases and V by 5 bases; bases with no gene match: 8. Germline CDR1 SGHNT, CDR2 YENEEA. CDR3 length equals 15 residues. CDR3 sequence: CASSPGGRGAYEQYF. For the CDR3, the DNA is TGTGCCAGCAGCCCAGGGGGCAGGGGTGCCTACGAGCAGTACTTC.

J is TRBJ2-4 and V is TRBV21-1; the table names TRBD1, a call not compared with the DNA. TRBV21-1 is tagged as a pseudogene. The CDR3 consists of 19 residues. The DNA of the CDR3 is TGTGCCAGCAGCAAAGAACAGGACGACTCTCCAATAGCCAAAAACATTCAGTACTTC. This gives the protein CASSKEQDDSPIAKNIQYF.

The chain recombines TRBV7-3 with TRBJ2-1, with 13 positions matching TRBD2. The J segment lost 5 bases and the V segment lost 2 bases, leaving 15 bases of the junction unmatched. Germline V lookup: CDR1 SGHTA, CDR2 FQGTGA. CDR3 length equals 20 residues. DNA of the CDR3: TGTGCCAGCAGCTTAGAGGCAAAGTCCGCACTAGCGGGAGGGAACAATGAGCAGTTCTTC. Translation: CASSLEAKSALAGGNNEQFF.

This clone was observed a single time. CDR3 DNA: TGTGCCAGCAGCACCCCCCTGGGCGAGGGCTTCGGGGCCAACGTCCTGACTTTC. Translation gives CASSTPLGEGFGANVLTF. The chain carries TRBV21-1 and TRBJ2-6; the D segment call TRBD2 is taken from the table without a DNA check. TRBV21-1 is annotated as a pseudogene. The CDR3 loop spans 18 amino acids.

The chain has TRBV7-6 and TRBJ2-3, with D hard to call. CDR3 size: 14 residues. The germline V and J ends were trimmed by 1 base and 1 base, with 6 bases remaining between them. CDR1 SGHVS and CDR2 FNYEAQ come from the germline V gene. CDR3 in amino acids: CASSLEPGTDTQYF. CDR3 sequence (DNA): TGTGCCAGCAGCTTAGAGCCGGGCACAGATACGCAGTATTTT.